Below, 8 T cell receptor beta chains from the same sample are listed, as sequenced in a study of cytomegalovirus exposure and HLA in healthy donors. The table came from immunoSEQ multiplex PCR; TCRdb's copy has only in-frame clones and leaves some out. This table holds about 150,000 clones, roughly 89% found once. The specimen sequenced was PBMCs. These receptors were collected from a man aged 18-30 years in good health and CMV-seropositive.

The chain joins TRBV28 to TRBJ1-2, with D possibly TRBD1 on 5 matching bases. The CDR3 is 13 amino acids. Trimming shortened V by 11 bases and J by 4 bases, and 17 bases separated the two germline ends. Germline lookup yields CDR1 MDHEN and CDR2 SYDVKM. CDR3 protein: CAGGKGELYGYTF. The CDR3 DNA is TGTGCCGGGGGGAAAGGGGAGCTCTATGGCTACACCTTC.

The CDR3 DNA is TGTGCCAGCAGCTTAGCCCCCGGGACAGGGGGATTAATGGAGACCCAGTACTTC. It specifies CASSLAPGTGGLMETQYF. The chain employs TRBV7-8 and TRBJ2-5, with 11 bases that match TRBD1. V shed 0 bases and J 5 bases; nucleotides not matched to a gene: 11. CDR1 is SGHVS, CDR2 FQNEAQ, per germline. This CDR3 has 18 amino acids.

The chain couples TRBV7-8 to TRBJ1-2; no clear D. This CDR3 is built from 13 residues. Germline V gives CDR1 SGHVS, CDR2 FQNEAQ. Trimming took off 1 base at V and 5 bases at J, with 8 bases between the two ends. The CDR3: CASSLVSSYGYTF. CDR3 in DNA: TGTGCCAGCAGCTTAGTTAGCTCATATGGCTACACCTTC. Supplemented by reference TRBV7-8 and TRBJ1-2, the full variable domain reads GAGVSQSPRYKVAKRGQDVALRCDPISGHVSLFWYQQALGQGPEFLTYFQNEAQLDKSGLPSDRFFAERPEGSVSTLKIQRTQQEDSAVYLCASSLVSSYGYTFGSGTRLTVV.

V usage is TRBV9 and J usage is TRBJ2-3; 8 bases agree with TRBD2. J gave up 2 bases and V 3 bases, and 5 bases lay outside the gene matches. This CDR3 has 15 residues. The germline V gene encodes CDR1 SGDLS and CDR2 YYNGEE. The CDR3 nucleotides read TGTGCCAGCAGCGAGCGGGGGCGGGTCACAGATACGCAGTATTTT. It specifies CASSERGRVTDTQYF. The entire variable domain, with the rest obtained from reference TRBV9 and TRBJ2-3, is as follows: DSGVTQTPKHLITATGQRVTLRCSPRSGDLSVYWYQQSLDQGLQFLIQYYNGEERAKGNILERFSAQQFPDLHSELNLSSLELGDSALYFCASSERGRVTDTQYFGPGTRLTVL.

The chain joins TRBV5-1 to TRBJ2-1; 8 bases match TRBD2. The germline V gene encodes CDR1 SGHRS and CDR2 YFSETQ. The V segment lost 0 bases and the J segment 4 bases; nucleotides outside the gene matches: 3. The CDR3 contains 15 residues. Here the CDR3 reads CASSLGLAQYNEQFF. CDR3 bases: TGCGCCAGCAGCTTGGGACTAGCGCAGTACAATGAGCAGTTCTTC.

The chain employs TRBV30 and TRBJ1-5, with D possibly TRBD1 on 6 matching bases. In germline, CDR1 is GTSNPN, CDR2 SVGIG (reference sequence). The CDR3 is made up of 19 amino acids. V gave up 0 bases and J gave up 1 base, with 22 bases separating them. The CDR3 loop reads CAWSVNSGEGVRSNQPQHF. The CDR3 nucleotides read TGTGCCTGGAGTGTAAATTCAGGGGAGGGGGTTCGAAGCAATCAGCCCCAGCATTTT.

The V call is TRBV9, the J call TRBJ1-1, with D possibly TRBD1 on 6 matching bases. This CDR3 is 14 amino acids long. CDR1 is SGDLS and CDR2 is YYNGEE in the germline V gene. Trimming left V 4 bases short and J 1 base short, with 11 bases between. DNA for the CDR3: TGTGCCAGCAGCCCATGGGACAAGAACACTGAAGCTTTCTTT. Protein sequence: CASSPWDKNTEAFF.

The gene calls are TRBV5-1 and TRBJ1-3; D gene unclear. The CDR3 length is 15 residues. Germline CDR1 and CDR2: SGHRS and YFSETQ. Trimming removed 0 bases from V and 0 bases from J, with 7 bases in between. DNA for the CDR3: TGCGCCAGCAGCTTGGCCAGAGGCTCTGGAAACACCATATATTTT. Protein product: CASSLARGSGNTIYF.